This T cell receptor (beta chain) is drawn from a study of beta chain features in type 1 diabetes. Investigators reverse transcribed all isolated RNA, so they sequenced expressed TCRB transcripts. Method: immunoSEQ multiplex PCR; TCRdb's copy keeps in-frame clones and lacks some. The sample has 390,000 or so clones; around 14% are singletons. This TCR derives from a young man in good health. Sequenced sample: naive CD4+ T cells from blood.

The CDR3 DNA sequence: TGTGCCAGCCGGGACAGGGCCATCACCGGGGAGCTGTTTTTT. It encodes CASRDRAITGELFF. The rearrangement uses TRBV19 and TRBJ2-2, with 9 bases lining up with TRBD1. The CDR3 length is 14 residues. With 9 bases clipped from V and 4 bases from J, the junction kept 6 bases outside the gene matches. Germline CDR1 and CDR2: LNHDA and SQIVND (reference sequence).